A selection of T cell receptor beta chains follows, all from one sample in a study of shared clonotypes between healthy human individuals. The protocol was immunoSEQ multiplex PCR, while the TCRdb copy is restricted to in-frame clones and leaves out a portion. The table records 90,000 to 130,000 clones, more than 65% of them present only once. Material: memory CD8+ T cells sorted from blood. The receptors were sampled from a woman between 25 and 40 years old in good health. CDR3s include the opening cysteine and the closing phenylalanine or tryptophan. Fields, in order: clone size, V gene, D gene, J gene, CDR3 DNA, CDR3 protein. D genes are given only for firm matches. Not every row has a clone size; where given, it reads once, few, many or a size class.

clone_size: .; v_call: TRBV2; d_call: .; j_call: TRBJ2-7; cdr3_nt: TGTGCCAGCAGCAGGGCAGGCCACTCTCGGGAGCAGTACTTC; cdr3_aa: CASSRAGHSREQYF
clone_size: .; v_call: TRBV2; d_call: TRBD1; j_call: TRBJ2-7; cdr3_nt: TGTGCCAGCAGTGGAGACACAGGGGCAGCCTCCTACGAGCAGTACTTC; cdr3_aa: CASSGDTGAASYEQYF
clone_size: .; v_call: TRBV6-4; d_call: .; j_call: TRBJ1-6; cdr3_nt: TGTGCCAGCAGTGACTCTCAGGGAAATTCACCCCTCCACTTT; cdr3_aa: CASSDSQGNSPLHF
clone_size: .; v_call: TRBV25-1; d_call: .; j_call: TRBJ2-7; cdr3_nt: TGTGCCAGCAGTGAAAAGGACTTCGCCTCCTACGAGCAGTACTTC; cdr3_aa: CASSEKDFASYEQYF
clone_size: .; v_call: TRBV7-2; d_call: TRBD2; j_call: TRBJ2-1; cdr3_nt: TGTGCCAGCAGCTTATGGGGACTAGCGGGAGTCAATGAGCAGTTCTTC; cdr3_aa: CASSLWGLAGVNEQFF
clone_size: .; v_call: TRBV30; d_call: .; j_call: TRBJ2-3; cdr3_nt: TGTGCCTGGAGTGTTTCTGATACGCAGTATTTT; cdr3_aa: CAWSVSDTQYF
clone_size: .; v_call: TRBV28; d_call: TRBD1; j_call: TRBJ1-6; cdr3_nt: TGTGCCAGCAGTTTATTCCCGGGACAGGGGAATTCACCCCTCCACTTT; cdr3_aa: CASSLFPGQGNSPLHF
clone_size: .; v_call: TRBV19; d_call: .; j_call: TRBJ2-3; cdr3_nt: TGTGCCAGTAGTATTACAGGGACAGATACGCAGTATTTT; cdr3_aa: CASSITGTDTQYF
clone_size: few; v_call: TRBV27; d_call: TRBD1; j_call: TRBJ2-5; cdr3_nt: TGTGCCAGCAGTCCAACAGGGACAGGCCCAGAGACCCAGTACTTC; cdr3_aa: CASSPTGTGPETQYF
clone_size: once; v_call: TRBV6-1; d_call: .; j_call: TRBJ2-7; cdr3_nt: TGTGCCAGCAGCGACTTATTTGGGTATTTCTACGAGCAGTACTTC; cdr3_aa: CASSDLFGYFYEQYF
clone_size: .; v_call: TRBV19; d_call: .; j_call: TRBJ2-1; cdr3_nt: TGTGCCAGTAGACCACAGGCGTACCTCAACAGCTCCTACAATGAGCAGTTCTTC; cdr3_aa: CASRPQAYLNSSYNEQFF
clone_size: .; v_call: TRBV15; d_call: TRBD1; j_call: TRBJ2-7; cdr3_nt: TGTGCCACCAGCAGAGATCCCGCAGGGGGTAAGGGTGGGCAGTACTTC; cdr3_aa: CATSRDPAGGKGGQYF
clone_size: .; v_call: TRBV5-1; d_call: .; j_call: TRBJ2-2; cdr3_nt: TGCGCCAGCAGCCACACACGCAACACCGGGGAGCTGTTTTTT; cdr3_aa: CASSHTRNTGELFF
clone_size: .; v_call: TRBV9; d_call: TRBD2; j_call: TRBJ2-7; cdr3_nt: TGTGCCAGCAGCGAGGGCGGGGGCTCCTACGAGCAGTACTTC; cdr3_aa: CASSEGGGSYEQYF
clone_size: .; v_call: TRBV29-1; d_call: TRBD1; j_call: TRBJ2-1; cdr3_nt: TGCAGCGTTGTCGGGACAGGGGTTGCCGATGAGCAGTTCTTC; cdr3_aa: CSVVGTGVADEQFF
clone_size: .; v_call: TRBV14; d_call: .; j_call: TRBJ2-3; cdr3_nt: TGTGCCAGCAGCTTACTGGGGACAAGCACAGATACGCAGTATTTT; cdr3_aa: CASSLLGTSTDTQYF
clone_size: .; v_call: TRBV2; d_call: .; j_call: TRBJ1-5; cdr3_nt: TGTGCCAGCAGTGAGGTTCGGGGCCTGGACAATCAGCCCCAGCATTTT; cdr3_aa: CASSEVRGLDNQPQHF
clone_size: .; v_call: TRBV29-1; d_call: .; j_call: TRBJ1-2; cdr3_nt: TGCAGCGTTCATGCCGGTTATGGCTACACCTTC; cdr3_aa: CSVHAGYGYTF
clone_size: once; v_call: TRBV6-6; d_call: TRBD1; j_call: TRBJ1-5; cdr3_nt: TGTGCCAGCAGTACTACAGGGGCGGGTTTCAATCAGCCCCAGCATTTT; cdr3_aa: CASSTTGAGFNQPQHF
clone_size: .; v_call: TRBV7-6; d_call: .; j_call: TRBJ1-1; cdr3_nt: TGTGCCAGCAGTTACTCGATGCGGGGGGGCACTGAAGCTTTCTTT; cdr3_aa: CASSYSMRGGTEAFF
clone_size: once; v_call: TRBV20-1; d_call: .; j_call: TRBJ1-2; cdr3_nt: TGCAGTGCAAAGGGTAATCATGGCTACACCTTC; cdr3_aa: CSAKGNHGYTF
clone_size: few; v_call: TRBV29-1; d_call: .; j_call: TRBJ2-1; cdr3_nt: TGCAGCGCAACCCAGAGCGGAGAGCAGTTCTTC; cdr3_aa: CSATQSGEQFF
clone_size: .; v_call: TRBV5-1; d_call: .; j_call: TRBJ2-5; cdr3_nt: TGCGCCAGCACACAACAGGGTCCCGGTTTGGAGACCCAGTACTTC; cdr3_aa: CASTQQGPGLETQYF
clone_size: .; v_call: TRBV20-1; d_call: .; j_call: TRBJ2-5; cdr3_nt: TGCAGTGCTAGATTAGGGGAGACCCAGTACTTC; cdr3_aa: CSARLGETQYF
clone_size: .; v_call: TRBV7-2; d_call: .; j_call: TRBJ1-2; cdr3_nt: TGTGCCAGCAGCTTAGGGGGGTCTAACTATGGCTACACCTTC; cdr3_aa: CASSLGGSNYGYTF
clone_size: .; v_call: TRBV7-9; d_call: TRBD1; j_call: TRBJ2-7; cdr3_nt: TGTGCCAGCAGCCAGGGACAGGTCATCTCCTACGAGCAGTACTTC; cdr3_aa: CASSQGQVISYEQYF
clone_size: .; v_call: TRBV5-4; d_call: .; j_call: TRBJ2-7; cdr3_nt: TGTGCCAGCAGCTTGGCGGGACTGGGTGCCTACGAGCAGTACTTC; cdr3_aa: CASSLAGLGAYEQYF
clone_size: .; v_call: TRBV28; d_call: TRBD1; j_call: TRBJ1-5; cdr3_nt: TGTGCCAGCAGGGACAGGCGTGCGGGCGGGGGCAATCAGCCCCAGCATTTT; cdr3_aa: CASRDRRAGGGNQPQHF
clone_size: once; v_call: TRBV7-9; d_call: .; j_call: TRBJ1-1; cdr3_nt: TGTGCCAGCAGCTCGGGACACCTGAACACTGAAGCTTTCTTT; cdr3_aa: CASSSGHLNTEAFF
clone_size: .; v_call: TRBV28; d_call: TRBD1; j_call: TRBJ1-2; cdr3_nt: TGTGCCAGCAGTCCCAAGGGACAGACACTTTATGGCTACACCTTC; cdr3_aa: CASSPKGQTLYGYTF
clone_size: .; v_call: TRBV19; d_call: .; j_call: TRBJ1-1; cdr3_nt: TGTGCCAGTAGTATTACAGGGAAAACCACTGAAGCTTTCTTT; cdr3_aa: CASSITGKTTEAFF
clone_size: few; v_call: TRBV28; d_call: .; j_call: TRBJ1-6; cdr3_nt: TGTGCCAGCAGTTTATTCGCAGGGTATTCACCCCTCCACTTT; cdr3_aa: CASSLFAGYSPLHF
clone_size: few; v_call: TRBV2; d_call: TRBD2; j_call: TRBJ2-7; cdr3_nt: TGTGCCAGCAGTGACGGTACTAGCGGGAGTCTTCCCTACGAGCAGTACTTC; cdr3_aa: CASSDGTSGSLPYEQYF
clone_size: .; v_call: TRBV19; d_call: .; j_call: TRBJ1-1; cdr3_nt: TGTGCCAGTAGCTCCTGGGGATCAGACGTATGGGGGAACACTGAAGCTTTCTTT; cdr3_aa: CASSSWGSDVWGNTEAFF
clone_size: many; v_call: TRBV6-4; d_call: .; j_call: TRBJ2-6; cdr3_nt: TGTGCCAGCAGTCAACAGGATAGCTCTGGGGCCAACGTCCTGACTTTC; cdr3_aa: CASSQQDSSGANVLTF
clone_size: .; v_call: TRBV14; d_call: .; j_call: TRBJ2-3; cdr3_nt: TGTGCCAGCAGCCCCACTAGTTGGGGCACAGATACGCAGTATTTT; cdr3_aa: CASSPTSWGTDTQYF
clone_size: .; v_call: TRBV14; d_call: TRBD1; j_call: TRBJ1-1; cdr3_nt: TGTGCCAGCAGCCAAGCAGGGGGCAGCTACACTGAAGCTTTCTTT; cdr3_aa: CASSQAGGSYTEAFF
clone_size: .; v_call: TRBV5-1; d_call: .; j_call: TRBJ2-7; cdr3_nt: TGCGCCAGCAGCGAGGACTTGCTTGGCTACGAGCAGTACTTC; cdr3_aa: CASSEDLLGYEQYF
clone_size: .; v_call: TRBV6-5; d_call: .; j_call: TRBJ2-2; cdr3_nt: TGTGCCAGCAGGCCGGGACCAGAGTCCGGGGAGCTGTTTTTT; cdr3_aa: CASRPGPESGELFF
clone_size: .; v_call: TRBV19; d_call: .; j_call: TRBJ2-7; cdr3_nt: TGTGCCAGTAAGGGGGAGGGAAAGAGCGAGCAGTACTTC; cdr3_aa: CASKGEGKSEQYF
clone_size: few; v_call: TRBV27; d_call: TRBD2; j_call: TRBJ2-7; cdr3_nt: TGTGCCAGCAGTTCCGCCGTAGCGGGAGGGCCTTACGAGCAGTACTTC; cdr3_aa: CASSSAVAGGPYEQYF
clone_size: .; v_call: TRBV19; d_call: .; j_call: TRBJ1-2; cdr3_nt: TGTGCCAGTAGTATACAGGGGTGGGTGAATGGCTACACCTTC; cdr3_aa: CASSIQGWVNGYTF
clone_size: .; v_call: TRBV10-1; d_call: TRBD2; j_call: TRBJ2-2; cdr3_nt: TGCGCCAGCAGACTAGCGGGAGAAGCCGGGGAGCTGTTTTTT; cdr3_aa: CASRLAGEAGELFF
clone_size: .; v_call: TRBV11-3; d_call: TRBD2; j_call: TRBJ2-1; cdr3_nt: TGTGCCAGCAGCTTACGGCGGGAGAGAGGCGATGAGCAGTTCTTC; cdr3_aa: CASSLRRERGDEQFF
clone_size: .; v_call: TRBV7-6; d_call: TRBD2; j_call: TRBJ2-7; cdr3_nt: TGTGCCAGCAGCTTAGGGCGGGACTATACCTACGAGCAGTACTTC; cdr3_aa: CASSLGRDYTYEQYF
clone_size: .; v_call: TRBV27; d_call: .; j_call: TRBJ2-1; cdr3_nt: TGTGCCAGCAGTCCCGACGAGGGGTTGGCCTACGGTGAGCAGTTCTTC; cdr3_aa: CASSPDEGLAYGEQFF
clone_size: .; v_call: TRBV6-9; d_call: TRBD1; j_call: TRBJ2-7; cdr3_nt: TGTGCCAGCAGTTACTCGACAGGGGGTCCTTACGAGCAGTACTTC; cdr3_aa: CASSYSTGGPYEQYF
clone_size: .; v_call: TRBV28; d_call: .; j_call: TRBJ1-5; cdr3_nt: TGTGCCAGCAGTAAAGAATGGCAGAGAATTCGAGTCAATCAGCCCCAGCATTTT; cdr3_aa: CASSKEWQRIRVNQPQHF
clone_size: .; v_call: TRBV28; d_call: .; j_call: TRBJ2-1; cdr3_nt: TGTGCCAGCAGCTCGGACATCGGGAATGAGCAGTTCTTC; cdr3_aa: CASSSDIGNEQFF